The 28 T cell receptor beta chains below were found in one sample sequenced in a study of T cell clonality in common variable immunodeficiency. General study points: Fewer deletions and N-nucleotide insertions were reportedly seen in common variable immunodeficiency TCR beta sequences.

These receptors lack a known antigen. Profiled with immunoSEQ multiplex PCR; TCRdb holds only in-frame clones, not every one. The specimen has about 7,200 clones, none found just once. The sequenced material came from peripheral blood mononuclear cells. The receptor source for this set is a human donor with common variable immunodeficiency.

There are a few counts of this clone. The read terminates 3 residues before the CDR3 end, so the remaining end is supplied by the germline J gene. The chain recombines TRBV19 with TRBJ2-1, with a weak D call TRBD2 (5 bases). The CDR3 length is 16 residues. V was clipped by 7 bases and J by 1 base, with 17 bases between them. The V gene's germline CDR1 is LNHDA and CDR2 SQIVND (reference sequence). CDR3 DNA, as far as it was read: TGTGCCAGTAACCCGACTCGGAGGAGGTCCTACAATGAG. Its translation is CASNPTRRRSYNE. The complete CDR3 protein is CASNPTRRRSYNEQFF. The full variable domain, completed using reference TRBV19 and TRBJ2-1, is DGGITQSPKYLFRKEGQNVTLSCEQNLNHDAMYWYRQDPGQGLRLIYYSQIVNDFQKGDIAEGYSVSREKKESFPLTVTSAQKNPTAFYLCASNPTRRRSYNEQFFGPGTRLTVL.

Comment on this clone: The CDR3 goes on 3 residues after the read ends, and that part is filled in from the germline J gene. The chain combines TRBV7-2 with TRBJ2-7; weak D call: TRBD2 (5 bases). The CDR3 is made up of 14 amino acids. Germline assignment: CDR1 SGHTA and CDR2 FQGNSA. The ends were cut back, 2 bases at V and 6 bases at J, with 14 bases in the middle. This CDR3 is CASSLRASSGEQYF. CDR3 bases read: TGTGCCAGCAGCTTAAGGGCTAGCTCGGGCGAG. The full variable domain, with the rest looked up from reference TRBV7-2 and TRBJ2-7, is GAGVSQSPSNKVTEKGKDVELRCDPISGHTALYWYRQSLGQGLEFLIYFQGNSAPDKSGLPSDRFSAERTGGSVSTLTIQRTQQEDSAVYLCASSLRASSGEQYFGPGTRLTVT.

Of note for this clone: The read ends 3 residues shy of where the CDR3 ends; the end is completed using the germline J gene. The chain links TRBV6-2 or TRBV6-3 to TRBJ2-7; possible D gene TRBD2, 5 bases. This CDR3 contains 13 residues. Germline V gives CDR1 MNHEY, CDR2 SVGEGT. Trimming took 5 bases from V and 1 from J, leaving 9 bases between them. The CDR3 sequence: CASSPGLSYEQYF. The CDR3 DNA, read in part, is TGTGCCAGCAGTCCTGGACTTTCCTACGAG.

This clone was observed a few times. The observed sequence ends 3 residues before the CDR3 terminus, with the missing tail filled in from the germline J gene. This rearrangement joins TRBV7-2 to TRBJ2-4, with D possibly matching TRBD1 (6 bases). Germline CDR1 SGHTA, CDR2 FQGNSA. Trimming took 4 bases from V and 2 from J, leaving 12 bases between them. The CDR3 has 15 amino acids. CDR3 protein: CASSSQTGSKNIQYF. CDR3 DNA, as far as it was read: TGTGCCAGCAGCTCTCAGACAGGATCCAAAAACATT.

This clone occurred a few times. CDR3 region: CASSLGIAGASEQFF. The covered CDR3 bases are TGTGCCAGCAGCTTAGGGATAGCGGGAGCTAGTGAG. The V and J genes are TRBV7-2 and TRBJ2-1, with TRBD2 matching 9 bases. The read terminates 3 residues ahead of where the CDR3 ends, so the germline J gene completes it. CDR1 is SGHTA, CDR2 FQGNSA, per germline. J was trimmed by 9 bases and V by 1 base; bases with no gene match: 7. The CDR3 length is 15 residues.

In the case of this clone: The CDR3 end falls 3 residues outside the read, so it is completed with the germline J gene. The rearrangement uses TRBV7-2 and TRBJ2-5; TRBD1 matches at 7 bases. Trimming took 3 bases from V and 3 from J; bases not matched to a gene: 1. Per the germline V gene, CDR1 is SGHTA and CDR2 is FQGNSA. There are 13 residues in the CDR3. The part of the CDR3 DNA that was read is TGTGCCAGCAGCTTTGGGACAGAAGAGACC. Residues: CASSFGTEET. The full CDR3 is CASSFGTEETQYF.

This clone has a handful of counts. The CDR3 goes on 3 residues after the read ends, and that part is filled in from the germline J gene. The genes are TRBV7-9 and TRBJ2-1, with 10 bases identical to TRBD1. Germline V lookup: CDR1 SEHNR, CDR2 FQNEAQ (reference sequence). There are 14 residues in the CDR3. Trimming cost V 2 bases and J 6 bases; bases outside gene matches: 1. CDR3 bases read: TGTGCCAGCAGCTTAAGGACAGGGGGCAATGAG. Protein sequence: CASSLRTGGNE. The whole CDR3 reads CASSLRTGGNEQFF.

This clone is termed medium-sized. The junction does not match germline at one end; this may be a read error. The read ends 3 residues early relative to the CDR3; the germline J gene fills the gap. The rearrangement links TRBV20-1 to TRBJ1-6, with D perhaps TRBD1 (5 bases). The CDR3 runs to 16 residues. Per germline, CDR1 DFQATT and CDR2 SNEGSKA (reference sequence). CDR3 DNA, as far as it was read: TGCAGTGCTGGAGACGCGGGGACCTTTGATAATTCACCC. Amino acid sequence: CSAGDAGTFDNSP. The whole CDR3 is CSAGDAGTFDNSPLHF.

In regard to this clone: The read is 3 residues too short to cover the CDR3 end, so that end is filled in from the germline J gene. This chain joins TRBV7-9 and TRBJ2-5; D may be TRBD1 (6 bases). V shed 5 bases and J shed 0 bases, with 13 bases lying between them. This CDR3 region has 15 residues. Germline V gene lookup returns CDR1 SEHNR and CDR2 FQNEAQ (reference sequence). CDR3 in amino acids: CASSVGDMYQETQYF. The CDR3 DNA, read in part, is TGTGCCAGCAGCGTTGGGGACATGTACCAAGAGACC. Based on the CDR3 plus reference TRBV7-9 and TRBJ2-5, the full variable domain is DTGVSQNPRHKITKRGQNVTFRCDPISEHNRLYWYRQTLGQGPEFLTYFQNEAQLEKSRLLSDRFSAERPKGSFSTLEIQRTEQGDSAMYLCASSVGDMYQETQYFGPGTRLLVL.

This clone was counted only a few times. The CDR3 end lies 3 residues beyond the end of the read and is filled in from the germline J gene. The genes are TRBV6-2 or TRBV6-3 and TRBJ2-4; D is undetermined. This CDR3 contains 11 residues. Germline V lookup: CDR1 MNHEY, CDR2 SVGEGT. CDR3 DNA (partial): TGTGCCAGCAGTCAAACTAAAGAT. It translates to CASSQTKD. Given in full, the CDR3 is CASSQTKDQYF.

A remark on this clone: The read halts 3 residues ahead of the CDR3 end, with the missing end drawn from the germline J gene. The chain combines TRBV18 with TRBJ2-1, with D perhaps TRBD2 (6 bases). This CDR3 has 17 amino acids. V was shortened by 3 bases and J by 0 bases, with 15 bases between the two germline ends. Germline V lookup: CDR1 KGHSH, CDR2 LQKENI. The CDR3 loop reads CASSPVPGLSSYNEQFF. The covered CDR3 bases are TGTGCCAGCTCACCCGTCCCGGGACTCAGCTCCTACAATGAG. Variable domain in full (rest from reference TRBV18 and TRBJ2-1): NAGVMQNPRHLVRRRGQEARLRCSPMKGHSHVYWYRQLPEEGLKFMVYLQKENIIDESGMPKERFSAEFPKEGPSILRIQQVVRGDSAAYFCASSPVPGLSSYNEQFFGPGTRLTVL.

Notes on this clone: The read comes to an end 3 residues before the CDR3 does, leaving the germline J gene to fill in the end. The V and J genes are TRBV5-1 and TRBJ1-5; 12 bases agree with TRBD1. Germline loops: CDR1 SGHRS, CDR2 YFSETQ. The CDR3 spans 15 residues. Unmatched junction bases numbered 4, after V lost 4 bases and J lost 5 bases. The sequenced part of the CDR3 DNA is TGCGCCAGCAGCCAGGGACAGGGGGCAGATCAGCCC. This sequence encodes CASSQGQGADQP. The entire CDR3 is CASSQGQGADQPQHF.

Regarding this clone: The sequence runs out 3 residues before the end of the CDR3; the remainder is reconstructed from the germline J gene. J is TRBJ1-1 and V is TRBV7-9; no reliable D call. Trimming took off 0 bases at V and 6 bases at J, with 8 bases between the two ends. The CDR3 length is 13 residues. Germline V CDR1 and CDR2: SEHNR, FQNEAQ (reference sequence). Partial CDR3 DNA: TGTGCCAGCAGCTTAGCCGGGTCAGCTGAA. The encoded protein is CASSLAGSAE. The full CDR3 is CASSLAGSAEAFF.

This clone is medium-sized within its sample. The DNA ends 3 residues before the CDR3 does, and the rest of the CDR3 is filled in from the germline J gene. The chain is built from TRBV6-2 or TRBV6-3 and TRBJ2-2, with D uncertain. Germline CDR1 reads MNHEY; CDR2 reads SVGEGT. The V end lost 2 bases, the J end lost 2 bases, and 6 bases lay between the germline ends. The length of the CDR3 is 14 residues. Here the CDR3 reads CASSYGRNTGELFF. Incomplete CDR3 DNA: TGTGCCAGCAGTTACGGCAGAAACACCGGGGAG.

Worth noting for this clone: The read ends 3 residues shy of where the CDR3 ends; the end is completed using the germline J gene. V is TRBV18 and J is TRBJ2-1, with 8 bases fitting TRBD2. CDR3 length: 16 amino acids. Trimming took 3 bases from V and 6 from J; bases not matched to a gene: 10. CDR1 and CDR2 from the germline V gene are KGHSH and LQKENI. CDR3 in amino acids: CASSPRGETSANEQFF. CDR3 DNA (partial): TGTGCCAGCTCACCTAGGGGGGAGACTAGCGCCAATGAG.

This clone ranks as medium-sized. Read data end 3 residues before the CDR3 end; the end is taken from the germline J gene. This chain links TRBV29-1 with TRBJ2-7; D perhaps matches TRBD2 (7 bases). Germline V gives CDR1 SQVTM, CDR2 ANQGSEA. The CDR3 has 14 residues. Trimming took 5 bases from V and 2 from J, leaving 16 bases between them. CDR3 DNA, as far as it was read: TGCAGCGTTAACCCGGGGGGCAGTGCCTACGAG. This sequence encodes CSVNPGGSAYE. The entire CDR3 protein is CSVNPGGSAYEQYF.

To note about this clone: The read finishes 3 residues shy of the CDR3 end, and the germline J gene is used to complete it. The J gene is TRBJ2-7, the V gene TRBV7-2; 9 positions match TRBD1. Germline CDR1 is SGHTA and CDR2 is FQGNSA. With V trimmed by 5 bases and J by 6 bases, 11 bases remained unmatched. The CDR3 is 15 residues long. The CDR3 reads CASSRAGTGRREQYF. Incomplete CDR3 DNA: TGTGCCAGCAGCAGAGCCGGGACAGGGAGGCGCGAG.

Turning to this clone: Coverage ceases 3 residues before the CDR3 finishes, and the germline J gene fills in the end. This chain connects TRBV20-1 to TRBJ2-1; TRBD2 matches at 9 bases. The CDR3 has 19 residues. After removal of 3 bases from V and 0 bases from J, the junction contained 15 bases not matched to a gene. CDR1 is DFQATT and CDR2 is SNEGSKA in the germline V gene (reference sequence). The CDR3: CSASPSTSGPMSSYNEQFF. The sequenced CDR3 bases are TGCAGTGCTAGTCCTTCGACTAGCGGCCCCATGAGCTCCTACAATGAG.

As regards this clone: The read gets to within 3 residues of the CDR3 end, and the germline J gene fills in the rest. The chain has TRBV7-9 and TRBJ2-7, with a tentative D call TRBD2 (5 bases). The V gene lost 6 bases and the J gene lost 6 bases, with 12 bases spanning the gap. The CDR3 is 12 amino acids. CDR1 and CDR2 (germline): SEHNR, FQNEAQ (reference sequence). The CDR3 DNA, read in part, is TGTGCCAGCAGGCCCCCCCGGGGCGAG. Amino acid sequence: CASRPPRGE. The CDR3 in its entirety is CASRPPRGEQYF.

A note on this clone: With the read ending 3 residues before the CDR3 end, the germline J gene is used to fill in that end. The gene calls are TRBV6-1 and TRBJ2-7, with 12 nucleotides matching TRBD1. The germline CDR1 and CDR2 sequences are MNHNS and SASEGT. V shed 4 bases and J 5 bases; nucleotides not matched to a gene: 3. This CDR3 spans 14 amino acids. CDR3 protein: CASSAGQGADEQYF. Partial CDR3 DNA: TGTGCCAGCAGTGCGGGACAGGGGGCTGACGAG.

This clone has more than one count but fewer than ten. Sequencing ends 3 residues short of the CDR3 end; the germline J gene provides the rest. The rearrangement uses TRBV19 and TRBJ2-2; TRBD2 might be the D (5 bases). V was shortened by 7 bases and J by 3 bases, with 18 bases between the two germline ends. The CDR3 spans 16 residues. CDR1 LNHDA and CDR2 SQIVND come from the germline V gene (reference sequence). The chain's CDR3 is CASTRVLARYTGELFF. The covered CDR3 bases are TGTGCCAGTACAAGGGTCCTAGCCCGATACACCGGGGAG.

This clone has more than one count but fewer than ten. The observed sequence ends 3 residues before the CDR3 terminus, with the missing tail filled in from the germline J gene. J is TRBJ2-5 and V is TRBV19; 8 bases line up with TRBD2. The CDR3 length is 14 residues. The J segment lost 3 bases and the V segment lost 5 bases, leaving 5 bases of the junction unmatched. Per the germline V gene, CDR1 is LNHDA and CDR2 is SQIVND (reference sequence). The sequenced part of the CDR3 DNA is TGTGCCAGTAGTTTTACACTAGCGGAAGAGACC. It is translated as CASSFTLAEET. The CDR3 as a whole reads CASSFTLAEETQYF.

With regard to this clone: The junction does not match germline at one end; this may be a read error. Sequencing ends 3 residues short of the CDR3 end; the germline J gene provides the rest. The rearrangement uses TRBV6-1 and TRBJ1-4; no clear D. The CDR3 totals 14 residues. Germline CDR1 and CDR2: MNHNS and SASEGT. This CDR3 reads CASREEGLVEKLFF. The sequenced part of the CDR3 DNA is TGTGCCAGCAGGGAAGAGGGTTTGGTCGAAAAA.

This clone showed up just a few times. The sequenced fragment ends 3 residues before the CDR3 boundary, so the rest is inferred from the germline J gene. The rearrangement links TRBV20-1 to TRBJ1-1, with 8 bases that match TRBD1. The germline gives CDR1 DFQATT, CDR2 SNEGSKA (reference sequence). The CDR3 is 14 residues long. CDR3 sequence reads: CSARRRTGHSVAFF. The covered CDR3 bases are TGCAGTGCTAGAAGAAGGACAGGGCACTCGGTC.

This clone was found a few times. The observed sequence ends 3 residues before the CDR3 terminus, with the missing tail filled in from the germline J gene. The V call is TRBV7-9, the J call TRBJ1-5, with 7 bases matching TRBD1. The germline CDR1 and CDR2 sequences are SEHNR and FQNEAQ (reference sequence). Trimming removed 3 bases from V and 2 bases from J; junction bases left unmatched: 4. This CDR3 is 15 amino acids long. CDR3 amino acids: CASSFTGAGNQPQHF. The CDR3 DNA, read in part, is TGTGCCAGCAGCTTCACAGGGGCGGGCAATCAGCCC.

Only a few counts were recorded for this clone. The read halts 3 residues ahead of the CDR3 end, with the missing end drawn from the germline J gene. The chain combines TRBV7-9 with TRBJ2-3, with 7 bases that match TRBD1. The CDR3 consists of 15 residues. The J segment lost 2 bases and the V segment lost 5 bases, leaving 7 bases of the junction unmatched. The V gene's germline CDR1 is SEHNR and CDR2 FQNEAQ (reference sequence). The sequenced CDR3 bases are TGTGCCAGCAGCCGGGGACAGACTACCACAGATACG. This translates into CASSRGQTTTDT. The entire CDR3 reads CASSRGQTTTDTQYF.

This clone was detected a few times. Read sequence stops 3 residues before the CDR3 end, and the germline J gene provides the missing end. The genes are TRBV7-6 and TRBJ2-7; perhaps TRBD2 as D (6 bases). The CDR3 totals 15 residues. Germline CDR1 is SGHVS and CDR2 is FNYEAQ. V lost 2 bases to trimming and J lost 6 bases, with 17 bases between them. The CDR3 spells CASSLRDFGLSEQYF. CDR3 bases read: TGTGCCAGCAGCTTAAGGGACTTCGGACTATCCGAG.

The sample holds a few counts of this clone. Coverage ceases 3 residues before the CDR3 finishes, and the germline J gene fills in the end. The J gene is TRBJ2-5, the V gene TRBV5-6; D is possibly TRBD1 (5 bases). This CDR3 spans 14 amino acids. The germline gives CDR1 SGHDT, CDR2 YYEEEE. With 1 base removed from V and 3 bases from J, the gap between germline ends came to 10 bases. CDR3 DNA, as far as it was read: TGTGCCAGCAGCTTGTGGGGCAGGGAAGAGACC. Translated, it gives CASSLWGREET. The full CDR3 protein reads CASSLWGREETQYF.